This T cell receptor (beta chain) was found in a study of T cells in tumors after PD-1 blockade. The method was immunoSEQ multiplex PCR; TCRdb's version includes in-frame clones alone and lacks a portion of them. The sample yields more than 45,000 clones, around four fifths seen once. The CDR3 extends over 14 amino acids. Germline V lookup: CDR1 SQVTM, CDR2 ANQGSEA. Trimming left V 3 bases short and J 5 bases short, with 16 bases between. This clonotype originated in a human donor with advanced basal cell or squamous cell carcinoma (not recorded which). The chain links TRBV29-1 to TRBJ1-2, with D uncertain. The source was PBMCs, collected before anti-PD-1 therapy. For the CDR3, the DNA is TGCAGCGTTGATCACCTTGACCAACTATATGGCTACACCTTC. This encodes CSVDHLDQLYGYTF.